This record looks at one T cell receptor beta chain sequence and its context. Its cognate antigen is unknown. Using RNA transcripts as the source, TCR beta CDR3 regions were amplified. Carried out on the TCR CDR3, a first-round RT-PCR used the HTBI primer set. TCRdb processed the multiplex PCR reads anew with MiXCR; each CDR3 protein has one entry. The table records hundreds of thousands of distinct CDR3 sequences, 15% to 20% of them present only once. The germline gives CDR1 LNHDA, CDR2 SQIVND (reference sequence). V shed 8 bases, J shed 8 bases, and the junction held 9 bases outside the gene matches. The CDR3 is 14 residues long. This sample is drawn from a study of T cells in Graves' hyperthyroidism and ophthalmopathy. The authors deemed Graves' hyperthyroidism stable absent ophthalmopathy progression within 18 months. Regarding the study as a whole: In blood, most of the thyroid clonotypes expanded above 0.001 were also present.

The clonotype comes from a woman aged 25-40 years with Graves' hyperthyroidism. The sample comprised blood. V is TRBV19 and J is TRBJ2-2; 9 bases are shared with TRBD2. The DNA of the CDR3 is TGTGCCAGTCACAGCGGGAGGAGAAGGGGGGAGCTGTTTTTT. This gives the protein CASHSGRRRGELFF.